The 7 T cell receptor beta chains in this list originate from one sample, sequenced in a study of early T cells in non-severe SARS-CoV-2 infection. A single record per CDR3 protein comes from TCRdb applying MiXCR to the 5' RACE reads. The sample holds about 52,000 distinct CDR3 sequences, roughly 11% seen once. The sample was whole blood. Receptors originate from an adult who was a healthcare worker with PCR-confirmed SARS-CoV-2 infection or an uninfected control (not recorded which).

This clonotype has just a few counts. This chain links TRBV4-1 with TRBJ2-3, with 8 bases aligning to TRBD2. Germline loops: CDR1 MGHRA, CDR2 YSYEKL. V gave up 5 bases and J gave up 6 bases; unmatched junction bases: 13. This CDR3 is built from 16 residues. The CDR3 coding sequence is TGCGCCAGCAGCAACCCTCAGCGGGAGAAGGGGGATACGCAGTATTTT. This sequence encodes CASSNPQREKGDTQYF.

This clonotype was counted a few times. This rearrangement joins TRBV7-2 to TRBJ2-3, with TRBD2 matching over 7 bases. The CDR3 has 17 amino acids. V was pared by 1 base and J by 2 bases, with 9 bases of the junction left unmatched. Germline-derived CDR1 and CDR2 are SGHTA and FQGNSA. CDR3 sequence: CASSLGGPGTNTDTQYF. CDR3 bases: TGTGCCAGCAGCTTAGGGGGACCCGGGACTAACACAGATACGCAGTATTTT.

V gene TRBV20-1 combines with J gene TRBJ2-5, with D possibly TRBD2 on 5 matching bases. The CDR3 spans 14 residues. V lost 7 bases, J lost 2 bases, and 17 bases lay in between. The V gene's germline CDR1 is DFQATT and CDR2 SNEGSKA (reference sequence). The CDR3 spells CSVTKAEPQETQYF. CDR3 nucleotides: TGCAGTGTCACTAAAGCGGAACCGCAAGAGACCCAGTACTTC.

This clonotype has at least ten counts. The genes are TRBV7-3 and TRBJ2-3; D unresolved. The CDR3 consists of 14 residues. Germline CDR1 and CDR2: SGHTA and FQGTGA. V gave up 7 bases and J gave up 2 bases, with 13 bases separating them. The CDR3 DNA is TGTGCCAGCAAGCAATCCCCCTACACAGATACGCAGTATTTT. Translated: CASKQSPYTDTQYF.

The chain joins TRBV27 to TRBJ1-6; D is undetermined. The CDR3 spans 15 residues. The ends were cut back, 3 bases at V and 5 bases at J, with 11 bases in the middle. Germline assignment: CDR1 MNHEY and CDR2 SMNVEV (reference sequence). CDR3 coding DNA: TGTGCCAGCAGTTTGGGGATTGTGGATAATTCACCCCTCCACTTT. Its protein is CASSLGIVDNSPLHF.

This clonotype appeared a few times. The chain uses TRBV5-1 and TRBJ2-5; D unresolved. This CDR3 comprises 14 residues. Germline-derived CDR1 and CDR2 are SGHRS and YFSETQ. V lost 2 bases to trimming and J lost 2 bases, with 10 bases between them. As DNA, the CDR3 is TGCGCCAGCAGCTTCGACCGGAAGCAAGAGACCCAGTACTTC. Protein sequence: CASSFDRKQETQYF.

This clonotype was recorded many times. J is TRBJ2-2 and V is TRBV7-2; TRBD1 matches 9 bases. The germline V gene encodes CDR1 SGHTA and CDR2 FQGNSA. The CDR3 is made up of 14 amino acids. Trimming removed 5 bases from V and 7 bases from J; junction bases left unmatched: 5. The DNA for the CDR3 is TGTGCCAGCAGCACAGGGGGCGCCGGCGGGGAGCTGTTTTTT. It yields the protein CASSTGGAGGELFF.